This entry lists 8 T cell receptor beta chains sequenced from one sample in a study of T cells in women clearing cervical HPV infection. The data were produced by immunoSEQ multiplex PCR, yet TCRdb's version contains in-frame clones alone and is incomplete. The listing contains roughly 35,000 clones. The specimen sequenced was blood buffy coat. The receptors stem from a woman between 18 and 70 years old with a cervical HPV16 infection that either progressed to CIN3+ or cleared (not recorded which).

With regard to this clone: With the read ending 3 residues before the CDR3 end, the germline J gene is used to fill in that end. The chain joins TRBV20-1 to TRBJ2-1, with TRBD1 identical over 9 bases. Germline lookup yields CDR1 DFQATT and CDR2 SNEGSKA (reference sequence). J was trimmed by 4 bases and V by 5 bases; bases with no gene match: 9. The CDR3 is 15 residues long. CDR3 in amino acids: CSAVNRDRAYNEQFF. CDR3 bases read: TGCAGTGCTGTTAACCGGGACAGGGCTTACAATGAG.

The part of the CDR3 DNA that was read is TGTGCCGAGACCCAGGCAGGGACATCTAACTATGGC. Translated: CAETQAGTSNYG. The whole CDR3 is CAETQAGTSNYGYTF. J is TRBJ1-2 and V is TRBV5-4; D is perhaps TRBD1 (6 bases). The CDR3 end lies 3 residues beyond the end of the read and is filled in from the germline J gene. CDR1 is SGHNT and CDR2 is YYREEE in the germline V gene (reference sequence). This CDR3 is built from 15 residues. Between the trimmed V and J ends, which lost 10 bases and 0 bases, there was a span of 19 bases.

As regards this clone: The CDR3 end falls 3 residues outside the read, so it is completed with the germline J gene. The J gene is TRBJ1-2, the V gene TRBV18; D uncertain. CDR1 and CDR2 from the germline V gene are KGHSH and LQKENI. The CDR3 runs to 13 residues. CDR3 region: CASSPGQAYDYTF. CDR3 bases read: TGTGCCAGCTCACCCGGCCAGGCCTACGAC.

CDR3 residues: CASSSGGQSEKLFF. The DNA read from the CDR3 is TGTGCCAGCAGTTCTGGGGGCCAGAGTGAAAAA. The chain couples TRBV28 to TRBJ1-4, with D tentatively TRBD1 (6 bases). The read ends 3 residues shy of where the CDR3 ends; the end is completed using the germline J gene. V dropped 4 bases and J dropped 7 bases, with 13 bases sitting between them. CDR3 size: 14 residues. Germline V gene data show CDR1 as MDHEN and CDR2 as SYDVKM. Full variable domain (remainder filled in from reference TRBV28 and TRBJ1-4): DVKVTQSSRYLVKRTGEKVFLECVQDMDHENMFWYRQDPGLGLRLIYFSYDVKMKEKGDIPEGYSVSREKKERFSLILESASTNQTSMYLCASSSGGQSEKLFFGSGTQLSVL.

Concerning this clone itself: Sequencing ends 3 residues short of the CDR3 end; the germline J gene provides the rest. The chain links TRBV5-1 to TRBJ1-3; TRBD1 matches 7 bases. Trimming removed 4 bases from V and 9 bases from J; junction bases left unmatched: 10. Germline CDR1 is SGHRS and CDR2 is YFSETQ. The CDR3 spans 14 residues. CDR3 DNA, as far as it was read: TGCGCCAGCAGCCCGGGACAGCCAGTGGTCACC. This translates into CASSPGQPVVT. In full, the CDR3 is CASSPGQPVVTIYF.

Points on this clone: The read halts 3 residues ahead of the CDR3 end, with the missing end drawn from the germline J gene. The chain joins TRBV20-1 to TRBJ2-3, with D tentatively TRBD2 (6 bases). The CDR3 totals 16 residues. Germline V gives CDR1 DFQATT, CDR2 SNEGSKA (reference sequence). Trimming shortened V by 2 bases and J by 3 bases, and 18 bases separated the two germline ends. CDR3 bases read: TGCAGTGCTAGACGAGTTCGGCGGGATCCGACAGATACG. Residues: CSARRVRRDPTDT. The whole CDR3 sequence reads CSARRVRRDPTDTQYF.

As to this clone: Coverage ceases 3 residues before the CDR3 finishes, and the germline J gene fills in the end. The rearrangement uses TRBV19 and TRBJ1-2; 8 bases align to TRBD1. This CDR3 comprises 14 residues. CDR1 and CDR2 from the germline V gene are LNHDA and SQIVND (reference sequence). CDR3 bases read: TGTGCCAGTAGTGAGGACAGGGATTCCTACGAC. It translates to CASSEDRDSYD. The full CDR3 is CASSEDRDSYDYTF.

Worth noting for this clone: Read coverage stops 3 residues before the CDR3 terminus; the germline J gene supplies the remainder. The chain carries TRBV2 and TRBJ1-1; maybe TRBD1 (5 bases). CDR3 length: 13 amino acids. Trimming took 7 bases from V and 4 from J, leaving 13 bases between them. Germline CDR1 and CDR2: SNHLY and FYNNEI. The CDR3 bases that were read are TGTGCCAGCAAGAGAGGGGCCCCCACTGAA. Its translation is CASKRGAPTE. The CDR3 in full is CASKRGAPTEAFF.